The TCR beta chain described here comes from a study of blood T cell repertoires in COVID-19. Background on the study: Samples representing acute and convalescent COVID-19 were sourced from the United States, Italy and Spain. The analysed material was cDNA or gDNA that came from T cells, B-cell-depleted T cells, or PBMCs.

Germline V gene sequence: CDR1 MNHEY, CDR2 SVGAGI. The length of the CDR3 is 14 residues. V was clipped by 6 bases and J by 2 bases, with 10 bases between them. Original analysis: The assay estimated nucleated cells by amplifying reference gene primers. Assay used: immunoSEQ multiplex PCR; TCRdb lists only in-frame clones, some missing. That table gives V, J and clone size, and the DNA gave D and trimming. Of about 90,000 clones in the sample, more than 65% are singletons; the top ten hold around 6.5%. The TCR comes from a man aged 55 to 70 with acute or convalescent COVID-19. The specimen sequenced was peripheral blood. The V gene is TRBV6-5, the J gene TRBJ2-2; D ambiguous. CDR3 DNA sequence: TGTGCCAGCAGCGAGACACTTAACACCGGGGAGCTGTTTTTT. Its translation is CASSETLNTGELFF.